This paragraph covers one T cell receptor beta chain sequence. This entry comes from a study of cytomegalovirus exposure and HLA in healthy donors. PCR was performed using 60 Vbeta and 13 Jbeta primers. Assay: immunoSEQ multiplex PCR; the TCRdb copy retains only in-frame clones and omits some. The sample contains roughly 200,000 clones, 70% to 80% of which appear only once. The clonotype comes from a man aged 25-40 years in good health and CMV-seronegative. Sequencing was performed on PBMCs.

CDR3 nucleotides: TGTGCCAGCTCACCGCCGGGACAGGGGAGCACCGGGGAGCTGTTTTTT. Its translation is CASSPPGQGSTGELFF. The chain is built from TRBV18 and TRBJ2-2; 10 positions agree with TRBD1. The CDR3 has 16 residues. V shed 3 bases, J shed 4 bases, and the junction held 5 bases outside the gene matches. Germline assignment: CDR1 KGHSH and CDR2 LQKENI.